Below are 25 T cell receptor beta chains sequenced from a single sample in a study of human T cells and chemical hapten exposure. TCRdb reprocessed the RACE reads via MiXCR and lists one record per CDR3 protein. The table has fewer than 200,000 distinct CDR3 sequences, approximately 20% seen once. Time point here: patch test 1, 2 weeks after DPC sensitization. Treatment denoted: therapeutic diphenylcyclopropenone sensitization with weekly scalp DPC. The sample here was whole blood, taken in connection with sensitization to the hapten diphenylcyclopropenone (DPC). These receptors came from a woman in her forties or fifties with alopecia areata. Some clones in this sample may be carry-over from other donors' samples.

This clonotype was picked up a small number of times. The chain couples TRBV20-1 to TRBJ2-7, with 11 bases lining up with TRBD2. Germline values: CDR1 DFQATT, CDR2 SNEGSKA (reference sequence). This CDR3 has 13 residues. V lost 5 bases and J lost 6; bases outside the gene matches: 6. In DNA, the CDR3 is TGCAGTGCTTTACTAGCGGGAGAGGGCGAGCAGTACTTC. This translates into CSALLAGEGEQYF.

The chain employs TRBV12-3 or TRBV12-4 and TRBJ1-4; the D is unclear. The CDR3 has 14 amino acids. V was shortened by 3 bases and J by 4 bases, with 9 bases between the two germline ends. CDR3 in DNA: TGTGCCAGCAGTTTTTTTGGACTTAATGAAAAACTGTTTTTT. Translation gives CASSFFGLNEKLFF.

This clonotype came up many times. The chain uses TRBV12-3 or TRBV12-4 and TRBJ1-1; the D gene is possibly TRBD1 (5 bases). CDR3 length: 13 amino acids. Trimming took off 6 bases at V and 4 bases at J, with 12 bases between the two ends. The CDR3: CASSFRVTTEAFF. The DNA of the CDR3 is TGTGCCAGCAGCTTCAGGGTCACCACTGAAGCTTTCTTT.

The V gene is TRBV18, the J gene TRBJ1-1, with TRBD1 matching 9 bases. Germline lookup yields CDR1 KGHSH and CDR2 LQKENI. The V gene end was trimmed by 4 bases and the J gene end by 3 bases; junction bases not matched to a gene: 6. CDR3 length: 15 residues. CDR3 amino acids: CASSQETGGYTEAFF. The CDR3 coding sequence is TGTGCCAGCTCACAGGAGACAGGGGGGTACACTGAAGCTTTCTTT.

This clonotype has more than one count but fewer than ten. This chain uses TRBV7-9 with TRBJ2-1, with TRBD1 matching 9 bases. Per the germline V gene, CDR1 is SEHNR and CDR2 is FQNEAQ (reference sequence). Losses at the gene ends were 6 bases for V and 4 bases for J; bases not matched to a gene: 10. This CDR3 region has 16 residues. The CDR3 sequence is CASRAASGQGYNEQFF. CDR3 in DNA: TGTGCCAGCAGGGCCGCCTCGGGACAGGGTTACAATGAGCAGTTCTTC.

About this clonotype itself: Being one base from a much bigger clone, this may be a read error. The chain has TRBV29-1 and TRBJ2-7; no clear D gene. From germline, CDR1 is SQVTM and CDR2 ANQGSEA. The CDR3 is made up of 14 amino acids. V lost 4 bases, J lost 4 bases, and 17 bases lay in between. The DNA for the CDR3 is TGCAGCGTTGTCCCAACCGGGCGCCGATACGAGCAGTACTTC. Amino acids: CSVVPTGRRYEQYF.

This sequence joins TRBV11-2 and TRBJ2-2; 16 nucleotides line up with TRBD2. CDR3 length: 17 residues. Germline loops: CDR1 SGHAT, CDR2 FQNNGV. V trimming: 3 bases; J trimming: 7 bases; junction bases outside the gene matches: 5. The CDR3 reads CASSFRGLAGGNGELFF. DNA of the CDR3: TGTGCCAGCAGCTTTCGGGGACTAGCGGGAGGGAACGGGGAGCTGTTTTTT.

V usage is TRBV6-2 or TRBV6-3 and J usage is TRBJ1-2; D is possibly TRBD1 (5 bases). Germline V CDR1 and CDR2: MNHEY, SVGEGT. The V and J ends lost 8 bases and 0 bases respectively, with 13 bases between them. CDR3 size: 14 residues. CDR3 nucleotides: TGTGCCAGCCTCCAGGGCCTGACTAACTATGGCTACACCTTC. Translated, it gives CASLQGLTNYGYTF.

The V and J genes are TRBV29-1 and TRBJ2-5, with D unresolved. Germline loops: CDR1 SQVTM, CDR2 ANQGSEA. The CDR3 loop spans 14 amino acids. The germline V and J ends were trimmed by 5 bases and 2 bases, with 15 bases remaining between them. The CDR3 reads CSVSRTGQQETQYF. Here the CDR3 DNA reads TGCAGCGTTTCCCGGACGGGCCAACAAGAGACCCAGTACTTC.

The rearrangement links TRBV5-1 to TRBJ2-5, with 7 bases matching TRBD2. The trim removed 2 bases at V and 4 bases at J, leaving 2 bases unmatched. The CDR3 consists of 13 residues. Germline CDR1 and CDR2: SGHRS and YFSETQ. CDR3: CASSLIAGETQYF. The CDR3, as DNA: TGCGCCAGCAGCTTAATAGCGGGAGAGACCCAGTACTTC.

This chain connects TRBV21-1 to TRBJ1-1; the table names TRBD1, a call not compared with the DNA. TRBV21-1 is a known pseudogene. CDR3 size: 16 residues. CDR3 DNA sequence: TGTGCCAGCAGCACAGTCAGGGGGCTGGTGAACACTGAAGCTTTCTTT. This sequence encodes CASSTVRGLVNTEAFF.

Many counts were recorded for this clonotype. The CDR3 DNA is TGCAGCGTTGAAACCTTGCGGGAGGGCCGTCGGGCAGATACGCAGTATTTT. Its protein is CSVETLREGRRADTQYF. The chain uses TRBV29-1 and TRBJ2-3; 9 bases line up with TRBD2. J lost 4 bases, V lost 2 bases, and 13 bases had no gene match. Germline CDR1 reads SQVTM; CDR2 reads ANQGSEA. The CDR3 is 17 amino acids.

This clonotype occurred a few times. The gene calls are TRBV28 and TRBJ2-7, with D unclear. Trimming cost V 4 bases and J 6 bases, with 10 bases left between them. This CDR3 has 12 amino acids. In germline, CDR1 is MDHEN, CDR2 SYDVKM. The CDR3 nucleotides are TGTGCCAGCAGTTCCACCCCTCGCGAGCAGTACTTC. Translated: CASSSTPREQYF.

The chain couples TRBV29-1 to TRBJ2-5, with D perhaps given as TRBD1 or TRBD2 (6 bases each). Germline V gene sequence: CDR1 SQVTM, CDR2 ANQGSEA. V lost 8 bases, J lost 5 bases, and 18 bases lay in between. The CDR3 sequence is 13 residues long. CDR3 residues: CSLSRVGGETQYF. CDR3 bases: TGCAGCTTAAGTCGTGTAGGGGGGGAGACCCAGTACTTC. Supplemented by reference TRBV29-1 and TRBJ2-5, the full variable domain reads SAVISQKPSRDICQRGTSLTIQCQVDSQVTMMFWYRQQPGQSLTLIATANQGSEATYESGFVIDKFPISRPNLTFSTLTVSNMSPEDSSIYLCSLSRVGGETQYFGPGTRLLVL.

The V call is TRBV7-6, the J call TRBJ1-1, with D possibly matching TRBD1 (6 bases). This CDR3 is 13 amino acids long. Trimming pared 6 bases from V and 3 bases from J, leaving 11 bases between. Germline CDR1 reads SGHVS; CDR2 reads FNYEAQ. CDR3 region: CASRRDTYTEAFF. The CDR3, as DNA: TGTGCCAGCAGACGGGACACTTACACTGAAGCTTTCTTT.

The chain carries TRBV6-5 and TRBJ1-1, with 9 bases fitting TRBD1. This CDR3 is built from 15 residues. In germline, CDR1 is MNHEY, CDR2 SVGAGI. V gave up 4 bases and J gave up 0 bases; unmatched junction bases: 3. This CDR3 is CASSWTGVMNTEAFF. CDR3 DNA: TGTGCCAGCAGTTGGACAGGGGTGATGAACACTGAAGCTTTCTTT.

This clonotype was observed a handful of times. The rearrangement uses TRBV6-6 and TRBJ2-3; D gene ambiguous. CDR1 is MNHNY, CDR2 SVGAGI, per germline (reference sequence). The CDR3 has 13 residues. The V end lost 6 bases, the J end lost 5 bases, and 12 bases lay between the germline ends. As DNA, the CDR3 is TGTGCCAGCAGCGATGGAAACGGAGATACGCAGTATTTT. It yields the protein CASSDGNGDTQYF.

The gene calls are TRBV29-1 and TRBJ2-2, with D uncertain. Germline CDR1 and CDR2: SQVTM and ANQGSEA. This CDR3 has 15 residues. V was clipped by 6 bases and J by 1 base, with 15 bases between them. The DNA for the CDR3 is TGCAGCGTCCGACCAGGAACTAAGAACACCGGGGAGCTGTTTTTT. Protein product: CSVRPGTKNTGELFF.

This chain links TRBV29-1 with TRBJ2-5; 13 bases match TRBD2. This CDR3 has 14 residues. Losses at the gene ends were 4 bases for V and 5 bases for J; bases not matched to a gene: 4. CDR1 SQVTM and CDR2 ANQGSEA come from the germline V gene. CDR3 sequence (DNA): TGCAGCGTTGGGGGACTAGCGGGAATTGAGACCCAGTACTTC. Translated, it gives CSVGGLAGIETQYF.

The chain recombines TRBV4-2 with TRBJ2-2; TRBD2 matches 7 bases. V lost 0 bases, J lost 5 bases, and 12 bases stayed unmatched. This CDR3 contains 18 residues. The germline CDR1 and CDR2 sequences are LGHNA and YNFKEQ. The CDR3 nucleotides read TGTGCCAGCAGCCAAGATACGGGGGAGGGCCGAGGGACCGGGGAGCTGTTTTTT. Amino acid sequence: CASSQDTGEGRGTGELFF.

V usage is TRBV20-1 and J usage is TRBJ1-4, with no clear D. The CDR3 runs 13 residues. Germline loops: CDR1 DFQATT, CDR2 SNEGSKA (reference sequence). Trimming cost V 2 bases and J 1 base, with 5 bases left between them. The CDR3 DNA is TGCAGTGCTAGACACGGAACTAATGAAAAACTGTTTTTT. Residues: CSARHGTNEKLFF.

This clonotype was recorded a few times. This chain links TRBV7-9 with TRBJ2-2; perhaps TRBD1 as D (6 bases). Looked up from germline, CDR1 is SEHNR and CDR2 is FQNEAQ (reference sequence). Trimming cost V 7 bases and J 4 bases, with 10 bases left between them. The CDR3 loop spans 13 amino acids. The CDR3 nucleotides read TGTGCCAGCACCAGACAGGCCACCGGGGAGCTGTTTTTT. It specifies CASTRQATGELFF.

This chain links TRBV12-3 or TRBV12-4 with TRBJ1-2; D gene unclear. The V and J ends lost 5 bases and 4 bases respectively, with 20 bases between them. The CDR3 sequence is 16 residues long. In DNA form, the CDR3 reads TGTGCCAGCAGTCACCTAACAGCGGTGGAATCCTATGGCTACACCTTC. It specifies CASSHLTAVESYGYTF.

The J gene is TRBJ2-2, the V gene TRBV19, with no clear D. The CDR3 consists of 14 residues. CDR1 LNHDA and CDR2 SQIVND come from the germline V gene (reference sequence). The V gene lost 5 bases and the J gene lost 1 base, with 8 bases spanning the gap. The CDR3 loop is CASSSTVNTGELFF. The CDR3 bases are TGTGCCAGTAGTTCGACGGTGAACACCGGGGAGCTGTTTTTT. The entire variable domain, with the rest obtained from reference TRBV19 and TRBJ2-2, is as follows: DGGITQSPKYLFRKEGQNVTLSCEQNLNHDAMYWYRQDPGQGLRLIYYSQIVNDFQKGDIAEGYSVSREKKESFPLTVTSAQKNPTAFYLCASSSTVNTGELFFGEGSRLTVL.

The J gene is TRBJ1-2, the V gene TRBV6-5; D ambiguous. Trimming left V 4 bases short and J 10 bases short, with 10 bases between. Germline assignment: CDR1 MNHEY and CDR2 SVGAGI. The CDR3 contains 11 residues. The DNA for the CDR3 is TGTGCCAGCAGTTTCCTGGGAATCTACACCTTC. Translated: CASSFLGIYTF.